The present T cell receptor (beta chain) was sequenced within a study of T cell repertoires in cytomegalovirus infection. Study details: Alongside well-studied HLA-B-restricted CMV epitopes, recently identified HLA-C-restricted CMV epitopes were also used. Evidence of both CMV infection and a matching HLA type came from public TCR beta signatures.

The study's findings and limits: CMV carriers having the relevant HLA were flagged by cumulative public TCR beta family frequency. Ex vivo, HLA-C-restricted CMV-specific TCR beta clonotypes prevailed over the rest of the response.

TCRdb ran MiXCR on the reads and lists one entry per CDR3 protein. The sample includes 450,000 to 600,000 distinct CDR3 sequences, around 35% seen only once; the top ten take 15% to 20%. A word on this clonotype: Its antigen is as yet unknown.

Germline V gives CDR1 DFQATT, CDR2 SNEGSKA (reference sequence). The V segment lost 5 bases and the J segment 0 bases; nucleotides outside the gene matches: 9. CDR3 length equals 17 residues. Sequenced here: cultured PBMCs, sampled from culture after CMV antigen stimulation. The clonotype was recovered from a human donor in good health (CMV status not recorded). Some clones in this sample may be carry-over from other donors' samples. V usage is TRBV20-1 and J usage is TRBJ2-5, with 13 bases matching TRBD2. CDR3 coding DNA: TGCAGTGCTTACTCGCCCGGACTAGCGGGAGACCAAGAGACCCAGTACTTC. Translation gives CSAYSPGLAGDQETQYF.